The source of this T cell receptor beta chain is a study of blood T cells in healthy people across ages. Germline CDR1 SSHAT, CDR2 FNYEAQ (reference sequence). The CDR3 runs to 16 residues. Study results and caveats: CMV status of donors was not determined, possibly confounding expanded clonotype changes.

Primers used in a second PCR of roughly 7 to 12 cycles were a sample-barcoded 5' primer and a J-beta primer mix. There were at least 3 million CDR3-containing paired-end reads obtained from each sample. TCRdb re-derived calls from the 5' RACE reads in MiXCR, one entry per CDR3 protein. Found here are hundreds of thousands of distinct CDR3 sequences, around 30% of them singletons; the top ten hold roughly a sixth. No fewer than 5.5 micrograms of total RNA were isolated from every sample. With regard to this clonotype: Its antigen is still unknown. At one of its ends the junction is not consistent with the germline gene, which may arise from a read error.

The sample consisted of blood. V is TRBV7-7 and J is TRBJ2-5; maybe TRBD2 (6 bases). The TCR was taken from an elderly woman in good health. The CDR3 loop is CASSSGRLVSQETQYF. CDR3 bases: TGTGCTAGCAGCTCGGGGAGACTAGTGTCACAAGAGACCCAGTACTTC.